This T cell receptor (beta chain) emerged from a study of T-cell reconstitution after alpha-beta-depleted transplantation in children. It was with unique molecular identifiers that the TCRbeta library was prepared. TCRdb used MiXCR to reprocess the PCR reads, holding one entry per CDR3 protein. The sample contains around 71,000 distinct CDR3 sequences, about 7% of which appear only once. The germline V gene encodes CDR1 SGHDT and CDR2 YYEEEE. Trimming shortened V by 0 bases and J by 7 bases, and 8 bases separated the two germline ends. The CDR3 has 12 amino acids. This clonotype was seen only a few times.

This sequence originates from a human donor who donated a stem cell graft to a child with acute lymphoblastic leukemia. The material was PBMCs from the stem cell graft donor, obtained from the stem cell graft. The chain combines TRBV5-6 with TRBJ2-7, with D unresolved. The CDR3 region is CASSLVSREQYF. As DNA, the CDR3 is TGTGCCAGCAGCTTGGTTTCGCGAGAGCAGTACTTC.